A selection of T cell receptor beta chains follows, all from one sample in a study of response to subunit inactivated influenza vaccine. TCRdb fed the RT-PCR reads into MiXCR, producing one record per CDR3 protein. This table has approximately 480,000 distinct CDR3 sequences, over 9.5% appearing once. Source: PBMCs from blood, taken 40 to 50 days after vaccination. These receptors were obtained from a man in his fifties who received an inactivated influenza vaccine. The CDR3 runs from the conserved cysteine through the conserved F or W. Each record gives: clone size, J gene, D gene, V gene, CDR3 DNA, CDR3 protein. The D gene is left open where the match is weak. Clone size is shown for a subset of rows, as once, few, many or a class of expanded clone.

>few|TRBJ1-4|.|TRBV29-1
TGCAGCGTTGAATCCGGGCCATCGCGGAAACTGTTTTTT
CSVESGPSRKLFF
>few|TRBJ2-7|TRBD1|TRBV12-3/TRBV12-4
TGTGCCAGCAGTCCATCGGACAGGACGGGCGAGCAGTACTTC
CASSPSDRTGEQYF
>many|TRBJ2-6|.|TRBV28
TGTGCCAGCAGTTTGGGGGGTCCCCCGGGCTCTGGGGCCAACGTCCTGACTTTC
CASSLGGPPGSGANVLTF
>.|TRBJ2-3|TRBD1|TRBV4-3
TGCGCCAGCAGCCAAGGACGGGACAGCTGGTCAGATACGCAGTATTTT
CASSQGRDSWSDTQYF
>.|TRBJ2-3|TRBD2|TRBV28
TGTGCCAGCAGTTTATGGAGTAGCGGGAGTTCTACAGATACGCAGTATTTT
CASSLWSSGSSTDTQYF
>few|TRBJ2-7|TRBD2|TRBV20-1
TGCAGTGCTAGAGAAGGGCTAGCGGAAGCCTACGAGCAGTACTTC
CSAREGLAEAYEQYF
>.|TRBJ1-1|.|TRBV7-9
TGTGCCAGCAGCCCAAAACGGGTCCCACTGGAAGCTTTCTTT
CASSPKRVPLEAFF
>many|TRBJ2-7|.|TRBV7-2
TGTGCCAGCAGCTTAGACGGGACATCATTCTACGAGCAGTACTTC
CASSLDGTSFYEQYF
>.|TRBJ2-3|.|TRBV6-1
TGTGCCAGCAGACAGACGACTAGCACAGATACGCAGTATTTT
CASRQTTSTDTQYF
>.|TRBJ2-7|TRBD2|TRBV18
TGTGCCAGCTCACCAGGCGCTAGCGGCTCCTACGAGCAGTACTTC
CASSPGASGSYEQYF
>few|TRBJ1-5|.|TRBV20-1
TGCAGTGCTAGAGAGGGTTATAGCAATCAGCCCCAGCATTTT
CSAREGYSNQPQHF
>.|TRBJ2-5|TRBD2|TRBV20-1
TGCAGTGCTGCCGGGACTAGCGGGGAGACCCAGTACTTC
CSAAGTSGETQYF
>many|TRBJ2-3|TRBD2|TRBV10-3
TGTGCCATCAGTTATTCGGGCGGGGGAAGCACAGATACGCAGTATTTT
CAISYSGGGSTDTQYF
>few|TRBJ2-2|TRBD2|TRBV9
TGTGCCAGCAGGAGGACTAGCGGGCCCACCGGGGAGCTGTTTTTT
CASRRTSGPTGELFF
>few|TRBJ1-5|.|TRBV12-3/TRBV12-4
TGTGCCAGCAGTTACAGGGCCGAGCCCCAGCATTTT
CASSYRAEPQHF
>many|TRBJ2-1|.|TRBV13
TGTGCCAGCAGCCCCCGAGGTGCAGTTATGCTCAATGAGCAGTTCTTC
CASSPRGAVMLNEQFF
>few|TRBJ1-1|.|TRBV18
TGTGCCAGCTCACCACCGGCCAGTTGGACTGAAGCTTTCTTT
CASSPPASWTEAFF
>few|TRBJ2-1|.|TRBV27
TGTGCCATCCGGGGCTACTACAATGAGCAGTTCTTC
CAIRGYYNEQFF
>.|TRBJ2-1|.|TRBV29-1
TGCAGCGTTGAAGAATTAGCGTTCGGTGTCAATGAGCAGTTCTTC
CSVEELAFGVNEQFF
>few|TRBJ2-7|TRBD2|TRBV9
TGTGCCAGCAGCGTAGCTTGGGCTAGCGGGGTCTACGAGCAGTACTTC
CASSVAWASGVYEQYF
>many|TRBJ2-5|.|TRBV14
TGTGCCAGCAGCCAAGATCCCAGAGCCCAAGAGACCCAGTACTTC
CASSQDPRAQETQYF
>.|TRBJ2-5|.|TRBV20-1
TGCAGTGCTAGATTTAGCGTGGGAATGGAGCGAGAGACCGAGTACTTC
CSARFSVGMERETEYF
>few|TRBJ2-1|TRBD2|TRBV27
TGTGCCACCACCCGGGACTACGGGATGAATGAGCAGTTCTTC
CATTRDYGMNEQFF
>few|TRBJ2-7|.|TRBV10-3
TGTGCCATCCGGGGACAAGACTACGAGCAGTACTTC
CAIRGQDYEQYF
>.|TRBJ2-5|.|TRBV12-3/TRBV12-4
TGTGCCAGCAGACAGACGGACAGACAAGAGACCCAGTACTTC
CASRQTDRQETQYF